This passage covers 8 T cell receptor beta chains from one sample sequenced in a study of a mutant IDH1 vaccine in newly diagnosed glioma. Only in-frame clones appear in the TCRdb table, and some are missing; sequencing was by immunoSEQ multiplex PCR. The table has some 23,000 clones, 93% seen once. Time point here: baseline, week 1 (first vaccination visit). This sample's treatment: pre-vaccination baseline after standard-of-care therapy. The source was PBMCs, collected from a glioma patient treated with radiotherapy, temozolomide or both. The receptors here all came from a man aged 40-50 years with glioma.

The chain couples TRBV30 to TRBJ1-2; D call uncertain. The V end lost 8 bases, the J end lost 8 bases, and 24 bases lay between the germline ends. This CDR3 contains 14 residues. CDR1 GTSNPN and CDR2 SVGIG come from the germline V gene (reference sequence). The DNA for the CDR3 is TGTGCCCGGAATCCGATCGACCGAATTTCGGGCTACACCTTC. This gives the protein CARNPIDRISGYTF. The full variable domain, with the rest looked up from reference TRBV30 and TRBJ1-2, is SQTIHQWPATLVQPVGSPLSLECTVEGTSNPNLYWYRQAAGRGLQLLFYSVGIGQISSEVPQNLSASRPQDRQFILSSKKLLLSDSGFYLCARNPIDRISGYTFGSGTRLTVV.

CDR3 nucleotide sequence: TGTGCCTGGAGTGGAACAGGACAGAGAGACAATGAGCAGTTCTTC. Its protein is CAWSGTGQRDNEQFF. The V gene is TRBV30, the J gene TRBJ2-1; D possibly corresponds to TRBD1 (6 bases). The V gene lost 1 base and the J gene lost 5 bases, with 15 bases spanning the gap. The CDR3 covers 15 residues. Germline values: CDR1 GTSNPN, CDR2 SVGIG (reference sequence).

The rearrangement links TRBV14 to TRBJ1-1; D gene ambiguous. Trimming pared 5 bases from V and 3 bases from J, leaving 10 bases between. The CDR3 covers 13 residues. CDR1 SGHDN and CDR2 FVKESK come from the germline V gene. DNA of the CDR3: TGTGCCAGCAGCTCTCAGGCGTACACTGAAGCTTTCTTT. It encodes CASSSQAYTEAFF.

V and J are TRBV5-6 and TRBJ1-2; no reliable D call. In germline, CDR1 is SGHDT, CDR2 YYEEEE. V was shortened by 0 bases and J by 1 base, with 7 bases between the two germline ends. This CDR3 has 14 residues. In DNA, the CDR3 is TGTGCCAGCAGCTTGGGGCGGATTAACTATGGCTACACCTTC. As protein: CASSLGRINYGYTF.

The genes are TRBV6-5 and TRBJ1-3; D remains ambiguous. Trimming took 7 bases from V and 6 from J, leaving 19 bases between them. The germline V gene has CDR1 MNHEY and CDR2 SVGAGI. The CDR3 sequence is 15 residues long. This CDR3 is CASIPPSWDSNTIYF. As DNA, the CDR3 is TGTGCCAGCATTCCCCCCAGCTGGGATTCAAACACCATATATTTT.

The chain combines TRBV5-5 with TRBJ2-7; TRBD1 matches at 9 bases. This CDR3 comprises 14 residues. With 0 bases clipped from V and 6 bases from J, the junction kept 4 bases outside the gene matches. Germline CDR1 SGHKS, CDR2 YYEKEE (reference sequence). CDR3 sequence: CASSLGDRVFEQYF. CDR3 DNA: TGTGCCAGCAGCTTGGGGGACAGGGTTTTCGAGCAGTACTTC.

The chain has TRBV6-5 and TRBJ2-7, with 13 bases matching TRBD2. Germline V lookup: CDR1 MNHEY, CDR2 SVGAGI. The trim removed 11 bases at V and 5 bases at J, leaving 6 bases unmatched. The CDR3 loop spans 13 amino acids. CDR3 loop: CASRTSGSHEQYF. CDR3 DNA sequence: TGTGCCTCCCGGACTAGCGGGAGTCACGAGCAGTACTTC.

The rearrangement uses TRBV11-3 and TRBJ2-1; D call uncertain. The length of the CDR3 is 13 residues. V was pared by 1 base and J by 2 bases, with 3 bases between. Germline CDR1 SGHNT, CDR2 YENEEA. CDR3: CASSLGTYNEQFF. The CDR3 DNA reads TGTGCCAGCAGCTTAGGTACCTACAATGAGCAGTTCTTC. The full variable domain, completed using reference TRBV11-3 and TRBJ2-1, is EAGVVQSPRYKIIEKKQPVAFWCNPISGHNTLYWYLQNLGQGPELLIRYENEEAVDDSQLPKDRFSAERLKGVDSTLKIQPAELGDSAVYLCASSLGTYNEQFFGPGTRLTVL.